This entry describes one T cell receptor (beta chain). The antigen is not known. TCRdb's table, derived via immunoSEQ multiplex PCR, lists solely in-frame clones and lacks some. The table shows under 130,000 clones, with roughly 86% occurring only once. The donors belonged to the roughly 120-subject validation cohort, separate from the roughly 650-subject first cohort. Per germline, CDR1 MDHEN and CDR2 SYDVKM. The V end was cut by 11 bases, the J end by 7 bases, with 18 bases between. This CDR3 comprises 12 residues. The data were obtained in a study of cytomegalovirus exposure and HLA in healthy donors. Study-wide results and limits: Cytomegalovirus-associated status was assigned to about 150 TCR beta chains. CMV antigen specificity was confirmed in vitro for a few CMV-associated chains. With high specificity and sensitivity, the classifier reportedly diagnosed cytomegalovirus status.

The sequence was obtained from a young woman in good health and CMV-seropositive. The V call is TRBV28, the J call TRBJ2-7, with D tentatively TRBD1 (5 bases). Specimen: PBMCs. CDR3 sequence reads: CASRQGPLEQYF. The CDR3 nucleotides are TGTGCCTCACGGCAGGGCCCTCTGGAGCAGTACTTC.